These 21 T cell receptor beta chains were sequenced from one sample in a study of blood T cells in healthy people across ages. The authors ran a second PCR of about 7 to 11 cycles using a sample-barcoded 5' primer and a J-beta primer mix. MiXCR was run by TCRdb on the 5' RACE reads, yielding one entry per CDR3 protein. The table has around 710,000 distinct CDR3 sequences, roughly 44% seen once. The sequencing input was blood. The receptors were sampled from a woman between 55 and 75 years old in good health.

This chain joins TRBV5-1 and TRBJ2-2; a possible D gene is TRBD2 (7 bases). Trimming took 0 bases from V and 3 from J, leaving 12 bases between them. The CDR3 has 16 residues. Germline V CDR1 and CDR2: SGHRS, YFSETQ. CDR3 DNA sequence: TGCGCCAGCAGCTTGGTGTCGGGGGGCCACACCGGGGAGCTGTTTTTT. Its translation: CASSLVSGGHTGELFF.

CDR3 amino acids: CASSPRQGSMYF. CDR3 DNA: TGTGCCAGCAGTCCGCGACAGGGATCTATGTATTTT. The rearrangement joins TRBV6-5 to TRBJ2-3; 7 positions agree with TRBD1. The CDR3 totals 12 residues. The trim removed 5 bases at V and 14 bases at J, leaving 10 bases unmatched. Germline assignment: CDR1 MNHEY and CDR2 SVGAGI.

The CDR3 loop is CASSQATRGDNEQYF. For the CDR3, the DNA is TGTGCCAGCAGCCAGGCCACCAGGGGCGACAATGAGCAGTACTTC. This sequence joins TRBV7-6 and TRBJ2-5; D is perhaps TRBD1 (6 bases). The V gene lost 5 bases and the J gene lost 11 bases, with 24 bases spanning the gap. The CDR3 covers 15 residues. Germline CDR1 and CDR2: SGHVS and FNYEAQ.

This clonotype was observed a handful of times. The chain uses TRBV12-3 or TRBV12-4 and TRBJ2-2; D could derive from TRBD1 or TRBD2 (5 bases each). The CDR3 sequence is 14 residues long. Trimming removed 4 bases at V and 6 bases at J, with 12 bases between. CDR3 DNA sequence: TGTGCCAGCAGTTGGGGGTCGGTATCCGGGGAGCTGTTTTTT. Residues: CASSWGSVSGELFF.

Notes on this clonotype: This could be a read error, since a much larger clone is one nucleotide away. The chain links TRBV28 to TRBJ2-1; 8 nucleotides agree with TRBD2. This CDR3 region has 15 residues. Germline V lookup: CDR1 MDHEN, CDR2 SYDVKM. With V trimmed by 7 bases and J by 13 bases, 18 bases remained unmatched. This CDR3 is CASNPSAGETETQFF. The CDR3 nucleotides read TGTGCCAGCAATCCGTCAGCGGGAGAGACAGAGACCCAGTTCTTC.

This CDR3 is CASSQEPGWSEQYF. The CDR3 nucleotides are TGTGCCAGCAGCCAAGAGCCAGGGTGGAGCGAGCAGTACTTC. The chain links TRBV4-2 to TRBJ2-7; D perhaps matches TRBD1 (5 bases). This CDR3 has 14 residues. The V gene lost 0 bases and the J gene lost 6 bases, with 12 bases spanning the gap. From germline, CDR1 is LGHNA and CDR2 YNFKEQ.

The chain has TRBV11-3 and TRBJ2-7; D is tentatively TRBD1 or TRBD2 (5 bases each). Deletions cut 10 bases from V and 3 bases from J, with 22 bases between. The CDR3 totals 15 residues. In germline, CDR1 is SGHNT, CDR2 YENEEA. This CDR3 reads CANPLTRDRNYEQYF. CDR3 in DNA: TGTGCCAACCCCTTAACCCGGGACCGCAACTACGAGCAGTACTTC.

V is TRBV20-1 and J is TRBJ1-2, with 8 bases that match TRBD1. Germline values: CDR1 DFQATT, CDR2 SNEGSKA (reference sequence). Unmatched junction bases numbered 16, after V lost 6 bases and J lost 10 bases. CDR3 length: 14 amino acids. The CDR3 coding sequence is TGCAGTGCCACCGGGACCGGGACAGGAACCTACTACACCTTC. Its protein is CSATGTGTGTYYTF.

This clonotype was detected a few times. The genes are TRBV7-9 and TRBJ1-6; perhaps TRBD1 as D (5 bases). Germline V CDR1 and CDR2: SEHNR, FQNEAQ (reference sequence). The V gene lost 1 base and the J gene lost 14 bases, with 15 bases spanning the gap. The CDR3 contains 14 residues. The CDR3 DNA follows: TGTGCCAGCAGCTTAGAGTCCGGGACTAAGACCCTCCACTTT. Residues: CASSLESGTKTLHF.

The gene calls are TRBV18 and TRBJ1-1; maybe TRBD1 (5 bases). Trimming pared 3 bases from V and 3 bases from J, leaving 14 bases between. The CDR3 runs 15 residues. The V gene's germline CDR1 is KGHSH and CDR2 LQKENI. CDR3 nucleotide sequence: TGTGCCAGCTCACCCCCTTCCAGGGCGGACACTGAAGCTTTCTTT. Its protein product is CASSPPSRADTEAFF.

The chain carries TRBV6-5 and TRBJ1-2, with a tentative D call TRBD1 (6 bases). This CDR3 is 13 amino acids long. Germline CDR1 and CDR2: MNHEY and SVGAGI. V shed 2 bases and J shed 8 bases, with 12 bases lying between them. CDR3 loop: CASSYTATGGYTF. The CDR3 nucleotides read TGTGCCAGCAGTTACACGGCGACAGGCGGCTACACCTTC.

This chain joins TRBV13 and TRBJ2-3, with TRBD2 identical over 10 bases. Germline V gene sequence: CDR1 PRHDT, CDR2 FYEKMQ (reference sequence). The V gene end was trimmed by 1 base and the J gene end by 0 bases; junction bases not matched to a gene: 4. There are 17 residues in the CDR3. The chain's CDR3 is CASSLVTSGTSTDTQYF. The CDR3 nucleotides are TGTGCCAGCAGCTTAGTAACTAGCGGGACTAGCACAGATACGCAGTATTTT. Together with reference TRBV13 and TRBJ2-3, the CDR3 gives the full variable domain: AAGVIQSPRHLIKEKRETATLKCYPIPRHDTVYWYQQGPGQDPQFLISFYEKMQSDKGSIPDRFSAQQFSDYHSELNMSSLELGDSALYFCASSLVTSGTSTDTQYFGPGTRLTVL.

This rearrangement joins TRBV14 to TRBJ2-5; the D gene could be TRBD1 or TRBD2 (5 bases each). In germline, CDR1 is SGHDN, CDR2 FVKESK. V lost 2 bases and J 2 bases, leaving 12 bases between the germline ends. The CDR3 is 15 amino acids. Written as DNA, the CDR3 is TGTGCCAGCAGCCAAATGGGACCGTTACAAGAGACCCAGTACTTC. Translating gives CASSQMGPLQETQYF.

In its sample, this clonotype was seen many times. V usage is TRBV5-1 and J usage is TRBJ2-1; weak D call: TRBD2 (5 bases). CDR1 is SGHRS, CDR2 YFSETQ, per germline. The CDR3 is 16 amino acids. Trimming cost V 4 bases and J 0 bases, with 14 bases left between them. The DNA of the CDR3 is TGCGCCAGCAGCCCCCCGGGGTCGAGCTCCTACAATGAGCAGTTCTTC. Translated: CASSPPGSSSYNEQFF.

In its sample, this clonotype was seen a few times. CDR3 in DNA: TGCAGTGCTAACTCACAGGGGGCTTCTGGCTACACCTTC. Protein product: CSANSQGASGYTF. V and J are TRBV20-1 and TRBJ1-2; the match to TRBD1 covers 9 bases. Germline V gives CDR1 DFQATT, CDR2 SNEGSKA (reference sequence). V trimming: 4 bases; J trimming: 7 bases; junction bases outside the gene matches: 7. The CDR3 spans 13 residues.

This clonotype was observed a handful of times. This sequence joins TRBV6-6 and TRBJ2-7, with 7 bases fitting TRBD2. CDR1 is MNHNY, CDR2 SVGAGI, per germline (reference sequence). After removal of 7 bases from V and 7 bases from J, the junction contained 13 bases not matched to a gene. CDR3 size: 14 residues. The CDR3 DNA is TGTGCCAGCACAGTCGGGAGGCGCTACAATGAGCAGTACTTC. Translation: CASTVGRRYNEQYF.

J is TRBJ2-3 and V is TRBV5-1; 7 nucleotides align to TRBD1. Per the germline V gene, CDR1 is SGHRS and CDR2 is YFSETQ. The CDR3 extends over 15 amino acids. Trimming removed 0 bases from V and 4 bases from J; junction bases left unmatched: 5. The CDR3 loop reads CASSLGQGLPDTQYF. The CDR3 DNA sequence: TGCGCCAGCAGCTTGGGACAGGGATTACCAGATACGCAGTATTTT.

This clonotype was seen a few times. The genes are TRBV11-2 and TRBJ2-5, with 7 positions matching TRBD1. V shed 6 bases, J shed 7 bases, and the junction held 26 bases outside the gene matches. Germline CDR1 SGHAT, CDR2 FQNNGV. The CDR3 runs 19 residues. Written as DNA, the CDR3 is TGTGCCAGCAGGTCGAAAGCCGCACAGGGGCCACTGCAATTGGTGACCCAGTACTTC. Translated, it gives CASRSKAAQGPLQLVTQYF.

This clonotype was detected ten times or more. The CDR3 sequence is CASSLAGEGYNEQFF. CDR3 nucleotide sequence: TGTGCCAGCAGCTTAGCGGGAGAGGGCTACAATGAGCAGTTCTTC. V gene TRBV7-2 combines with J gene TRBJ2-1; possibly TRBD2 for D (5 bases). Germline CDR1 reads SGHTA; CDR2 reads FQGNSA. V lost 0 bases and J lost 3, with 9 bases in between. CDR3 size: 15 residues.

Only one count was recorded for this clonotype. The CDR3 sequence is CASSLGVDSYYEQYF. CDR3 nucleotide sequence: TGCGCCAGCAGCTTGGGAGTGGACAGCTACTACGAGCAGTACTTC. This chain connects TRBV5-1 to TRBJ2-4, with D possibly matching TRBD1 (6 bases). The DNA end is more similar to TRBJ2-7, so the J call may be wrong. The CDR3 consists of 15 residues. Germline CDR1 and CDR2: SGHRS and YFSETQ.

CDR3 in DNA: TGTGCCAGCAGCAATAGTAATCAGGTCCCCCTAAGCTCTGGGGCCAACGTCCTGACTTTC. Its protein is CASSNSNQVPLSSGANVLTF. The chain links TRBV7-9 to TRBJ2-6; unclear D gene. The ends were cut back, 5 bases at V and 0 bases at J, with 23 bases in the middle. The CDR3 runs 20 residues. Germline V lookup: CDR1 SEHNR, CDR2 FQNEAQ (reference sequence).